These T cell receptor beta chains were read from a single sample in a study of T cell responses to AZD1222 COVID-19 vaccine. The method was immunoSEQ multiplex PCR; TCRdb's version includes in-frame clones alone and lacks a portion of them. The sample has about 130,000 clones, over 90% seen once; the top ten hold 0.75% to 0.95%. The sample was peripheral blood, taken on day 0 of AZD1222 vaccination. The origin of the receptors is an adult in good health. Each CDR3 is given with its conserved first and last residue. Fields, in order: clone size, V gene, J gene, D gene, CDR3 protein, CDR3 DNA. The D gene is left open where the match is weak. Rows may omit the clone size; those that give it use once, few, many or a size class.

-,TRBV10-1,TRBJ2-5,-,CASSSQGQETQYF,TGCGCCAGCAGTTCTCAGGGTCAAGAGACCCAGTACTTC
-,TRBV6-5,TRBJ1-2,-,CASSYSRGNYGYTF,TGTGCCAGCAGTTACTCACGGGGAAACTATGGCTACACCTTC
few,TRBV4-1,TRBJ2-7,-,CASSQAWRDYEQYF,TGCGCCAGCAGCCAAGCCTGGCGGGACTACGAGCAGTACTTC
-,TRBV7-9,TRBJ2-1,-,CASSLPGGHLGTTYNEQFF,TGTGCCAGCAGCTTACCCGGAGGTCATCTGGGAACCACCTACAATGAGCAGTTCTTC
-,TRBV30,TRBJ1-2,-,CAWSVDERGGYTF,TGTGCCTGGAGTGTAGATGAGCGGGGTGGCTACACCTTC
-,TRBV10-3,TRBJ1-4,TRBD1,CAISEGRGQGWNEKLFF,TGTGCCATCAGTGAGGGCAGGGGGCAAGGTTGGAATGAAAAACTGTTTTTT
-,TRBV12-5,TRBJ1-6,TRBD1,CASGGQGAGGYSPLHF,TGTGCTAGTGGAGGACAGGGGGCAGGAGGTTATTCACCCCTCCACTTT
-,TRBV19,TRBJ1-1,-,CASSIRRFAEAFF,TGTGCCAGTAGTATTCGAAGGTTCGCTGAAGCTTTCTTT
-,TRBV12-3/TRBV12-4,TRBJ1-1,-,CASSYGRYTEAFF,TGTGCCAGCAGTTATGGTAGATACACTGAAGCTTTCTTT
-,TRBV5-1,TRBJ2-7,TRBD2,CASSVQRGATYEQYF,TGCGCCAGCAGCGTTCAGCGGGGGGCCACCTACGAGCAGTACTTC
-,TRBV5-1,TRBJ2-5,-,CASSSTAGQETQYF,TGCGCCAGCAGCTCAACAGCAGGGCAAGAGACCCAGTACTTC
-,TRBV7-9,TRBJ1-6,-,CASSRDNNNSPLHF,TGTGCCAGCAGCCGGGACAACAATAATTCACCCCTCCACTTT
-,TRBV7-6,TRBJ2-7,-,CASSLVPPRGSDHYEQYF,TGTGCCAGCAGCTTAGTGCCTCCCAGAGGTTCAGACCACTACGAGCAGTACTTC
few,TRBV25-1,TRBJ1-1,-,CASSDTNEVSEAFF,TGTGCCAGCAGTGACACAAACGAGGTCAGTGAAGCTTTCTTT
-,TRBV5-8,TRBJ1-5,-,CASSFGGNQPQHF,TGTGCCAGCAGCTTCGGGGGGAATCAGCCCCAGCATTTT
-,TRBV29-1,TRBJ2-7,-,CSVELGAENEQYF,TGCAGCGTTGAGCTGGGGGCAGAGAACGAGCAGTACTTC
-,TRBV6-1,TRBJ1-2,-,CASSELDSLGYGYTF,TGTGCCAGCAGTGAATTGGACAGCTTGGGGTATGGCTACACCTTC
-,TRBV12-3/TRBV12-4,TRBJ1-5,-,CASSLGEEPQHF,TGTGCCAGCAGTTTAGGAGAGGAGCCCCAGCATTTT
-,TRBV5-4,TRBJ1-3,TRBD1,CASSLGQGLGNTIYF,TGTGCCAGCAGCTTGGGACAGGGGCTTGGAAACACCATATATTTT
-,TRBV5-1,TRBJ2-3,-,CASSLANSPGFTDTQYF,TGCGCCAGCAGCTTGGCCAATTCTCCAGGCTTCACAGATACGCAGTATTTT
-,TRBV7-8,TRBJ2-3,-,CASSLGQIGDTQYF,TGTGCCAGCAGCTTAGGCCAGATAGGAGATACGCAGTATTTT
once,TRBV18,TRBJ2-2,-,CASSPPRGDSGELFF,TGTGCCAGCTCACCACCGCGAGGGGATTCCGGGGAGCTGTTTTTT
-,TRBV7-9,TRBJ1-2,-,CASSSGASNYGYTF,TGTGCCAGCAGCTCGGGAGCATCTAACTATGGCTACACCTTC
-,TRBV7-8,TRBJ1-2,-,CASSRDLRDAQGYTF,TGTGCCAGCAGCAGGGACCTTCGGGACGCGCAGGGCTACACCTTC
few,TRBV12-3/TRBV12-4,TRBJ1-1,-,CASSDGSPEAFF,TGTGCCAGCAGTGATGGATCACCTGAAGCTTTCTTT
-,TRBV29-1,TRBJ1-2,TRBD1,CSGSGGANYGYTF,TGCAGCGGCTCAGGGGGCGCGAACTATGGCTACACCTTC
-,TRBV18,TRBJ2-7,-,CASSPAVREQYF,TGTGCCAGCTCACCAGCCGTACGCGAGCAGTACTTC
-,TRBV6-1,TRBJ1-2,-,CASSEALSGGYGYTF,TGTGCCAGCAGTGAAGCGCTTTCTGGGGGCTATGGCTACACCTTC
-,TRBV7-9,TRBJ2-7,-,CASSIGTGPRAYEQYF,TGTGCCAGCAGCATCGGAACAGGGCCCCGGGCCTACGAGCAGTACTTC
-,TRBV27,TRBJ1-6,TRBD1,CASSSRDRGNSPLHF,TGTGCCAGCAGTTCCCGGGACAGGGGTAATTCACCCCTCCACTTT
-,TRBV7-9,TRBJ1-6,-,CASSLEQGISPLHF,TGTGCCAGCAGCTTAGAACAGGGAATCTCACCCCTCCACTTT
-,TRBV6-6,TRBJ1-1,TRBD1,CASTGQGINTEAFF,TGTGCCAGCACCGGACAGGGGATAAACACTGAAGCTTTCTTT
-,TRBV5-1,TRBJ1-3,-,CASSLAGAEGNTIYF,TGCGCCAGCAGCTTGGCCGGGGCAGAAGGAAACACCATATATTTT
-,TRBV15,TRBJ1-2,-,CATSRDKGRGGGYTF,TGTGCCACCAGCAGAGATAAGGGCAGGGGCGGTGGCTACACCTTC
-,TRBV6-5,TRBJ1-5,TRBD1,CASSRTGVGNQPQHF,TGTGCCAGCAGTCGGACAGGGGTTGGCAATCAGCCCCAGCATTTT
-,TRBV6-5,TRBJ1-2,TRBD1,CASSPAGTGSYTF,TGTGCCAGCAGCCCAGCAGGGACAGGCAGCTACACCTTC
-,TRBV30,TRBJ1-3,-,CAWSGVGTIYF,TGTGCCTGGAGTGGGGTTGGCACCATATATTTT
-,TRBV19,TRBJ1-2,-,CASSILEDSYGYTF,TGTGCCAGTAGTATTTTGGAGGACAGCTATGGCTACACCTTC
once,TRBV5-6,TRBJ1-1,TRBD1,CASSYTGAFSMNTEAFF,TGTGCCAGCAGCTATACAGGGGCCTTCTCCATGAACACTGAAGCTTTCTTT
once,TRBV11-2,TRBJ2-6,-,CASSLNLQEAGANVLTF,TGTGCCAGCAGCCTAAACTTACAGGAGGCTGGGGCCAACGTCCTGACTTTC
-,TRBV9,TRBJ1-5,TRBD1,CASSVGTGEGQPQHF,TGTGCCAGCAGCGTAGGGACAGGGGAGGGACAGCCCCAGCATTTT
once,TRBV10-1,TRBJ1-1,TRBD1,CASSHGTGDTEAFF,TGCGCCAGCAGTCATGGGACAGGGGACACTGAAGCTTTCTTT
once,TRBV7-8,TRBJ2-5,TRBD1,CASSLDFGAGGETQYF,TGTGCCAGCAGCTTAGATTTTGGGGCAGGGGGAGAGACCCAGTACTTC
-,TRBV28,TRBJ2-3,-,CASSLQPSTDTQYF,TGTGCCAGCAGTTTGCAGCCGAGCACAGATACGCAGTATTTT
-,TRBV5-6,TRBJ2-2,-,CASSWGTLTNTGELFF,TGTGCCAGCAGCTGGGGGACGCTTACGAACACCGGGGAGCTGTTTTTT
-,TRBV18,TRBJ1-1,TRBD1,CASSPQGQGNTEAFF,TGTGCCAGCTCACCGCAGGGACAGGGAAACACTGAAGCTTTCTTT
-,TRBV7-8,TRBJ1-1,-,CASSLGGPNTEAFF,TGTGCCAGCAGCTTGGGAGGACCTAACACTGAAGCTTTCTTT
-,TRBV18,TRBJ1-5,-,CASSISADQPQHF,TGTGCCAGCTCAATTTCAGCGGATCAGCCCCAGCATTTT
once,TRBV7-6,TRBJ1-1,-,CASRPRRNTEAFF,TGTGCCAGCAGACCTAGGAGGAACACTGAAGCTTTCTTT
-,TRBV19,TRBJ1-5,-,CASSAQYRVGNQPQHF,TGTGCCAGTAGTGCCCAATACAGGGTTGGCAATCAGCCCCAGCATTTT
-,TRBV5-8,TRBJ1-6,-,CASSFALSSYNSPLHF,TGTGCCAGCAGCTTCGCATTGAGCTCCTATAATTCACCCCTCCACTTT
-,TRBV6-5,TRBJ1-3,-,CARFFSSGNTIYF,TGTGCCAGGTTCTTCAGCTCTGGAAACACCATATATTTT
-,TRBV29-1,TRBJ2-1,TRBD1,CSAPVPGTAYNEQFF,TGCAGCGCGCCGGTCCCAGGGACAGCATACAATGAGCAGTTCTTC
-,TRBV30,TRBJ1-4,-,CAWSHRKENEKLFF,TGTGCCTGGAGTCACAGAAAGGAGAATGAAAAACTGTTTTTT
-,TRBV5-1,TRBJ2-7,-,CASSLGGPPGEQYF,TGCGCCAGCAGCTTGGGAGGACCTCCGGGCGAGCAGTACTTC
-,TRBV5-6,TRBJ2-3,-,CASSLVTGWTDTQYF,TGTGCCAGCAGCTTGGTCACAGGGTGGACAGATACGCAGTATTTT
-,TRBV10-3,TRBJ2-3,-,CAISETTTLGTDTQYF,TGTGCCATCAGTGAAACGACTACCCTTGGCACAGATACGCAGTATTTT
-,TRBV11-2,TRBJ2-7,-,CASSLDRYAGMGSYEQYF,TGTGCCAGCAGCTTAGATCGGTATGCAGGGATGGGATCCTACGAGCAGTACTTC
-,TRBV19,TRBJ1-1,TRBD1,CASTKRLGQGSTEAFF,TGTGCCAGTACCAAGAGGTTGGGACAGGGGTCTACTGAAGCTTTCTTT